These 27 T cell receptor beta chains were sequenced from one sample in a study of T cells in Graves' hyperthyroidism and ophthalmopathy. Amplification targeted TCR beta CDR3 regions from RNA transcripts. An initial round of RT-PCR targeting the TCR CDR3 relied on the HTBI primer set. TCRdb redid the calling of the multiplex PCR reads with MiXCR, one entry per CDR3 protein. The repertoire holds over 400,000 distinct CDR3 sequences, with about 14% as singletons. The sample comprised blood. Source of these receptors: a man aged 18 to 35 with Graves' ophthalmopathy.

The chain uses TRBV24-1 and TRBJ2-3; 13 positions match TRBD2. CDR1 is KGHDR and CDR2 is SFDVKD in the germline V gene. V dropped 4 bases and J dropped 4; count of bases not matched to a gene: 4. The CDR3 covers 16 residues. The CDR3 spells CATSDAGLAGADTQYF. CDR3 in DNA: TGTGCCACCAGTGACGCTGGACTAGCGGGAGCAGATACGCAGTATTTT.

The sample holds a few counts of this clonotype. The chain uses TRBV7-6 and TRBJ2-5; D possibly corresponds to TRBD2 (5 bases). The CDR3 is 11 residues long. The V gene lost 5 bases and the J gene lost 9 bases, with 10 bases spanning the gap. The V gene's germline CDR1 is SGHVS and CDR2 FNYEAQ. The CDR3 nucleotides read TGTGCCAGCAGCCCTGAGGGCTCCCAGTACTTC. Its protein is CASSPEGSQYF.

This clonotype was found a few times. The V and J genes are TRBV7-9 and TRBJ2-3; D perhaps matches TRBD2 (5 bases). V lost 6 bases, J lost 0 bases, and 10 bases lay in between. The CDR3 extends over 14 amino acids. The germline gives CDR1 SEHNR, CDR2 FQNEAQ (reference sequence). CDR3 bases: TGTGCCAGCAGTGTGCTAGCCAGCACAGATACGCAGTATTTT. The encoded protein is CASSVLASTDTQYF.

This clonotype was recorded a few times. The chain couples TRBV5-1 to TRBJ2-6, with D maybe TRBD1 (6 bases). This CDR3 has 17 residues. Germline CDR1 is SGHRS and CDR2 is YFSETQ. The V gene lost 4 bases and the J gene lost 1 base, with 15 bases spanning the gap. Here the CDR3 reads CASSPSGHSSGANVLTF. The CDR3 DNA follows: TGCGCCAGCAGCCCATCGGGACACTCGTCTGGGGCCAACGTCCTGACTTTC.

This clonotype appeared many times. The chain employs TRBV27 and TRBJ2-7; 10 bases line up with TRBD2. The CDR3 runs 17 residues. Germline CDR1 reads MNHEY; CDR2 reads SMNVEV (reference sequence). Trimming cost V 2 bases and J 2 bases; bases outside gene matches: 9. This chain's CDR3 is CASSLRPSGSLAYEQYF. The CDR3 nucleotides read TGTGCCAGCAGTTTAAGGCCTAGCGGGAGTCTCGCCTACGAGCAGTACTTC.

The J gene is TRBJ1-6, the V gene TRBV2; no clear D gene. Germline V gives CDR1 SNHLY, CDR2 FYNNEI. The ends were cut back, 4 bases at V and 1 base at J, with 8 bases in the middle. The CDR3 has 15 residues. The CDR3 nucleotides read TGTGCCAGCAGTGGGACGGCTTCCTATAATTCACCCCTCCACTTT. This sequence encodes CASSGTASYNSPLHF.

The CDR3 is CASSLGASGPTWNEQFF. The CDR3 DNA sequence: TGTGCCAGCAGTTTAGGGGCTAGCGGGCCTACTTGGAATGAGCAGTTCTTC. This chain connects TRBV6-2 or TRBV6-3 to TRBJ2-1, with 8 bases lining up with TRBD2. The germline CDR1 and CDR2 sequences are MNHEY and SVGEGT. The trim removed 4 bases at V and 7 bases at J, leaving 15 bases unmatched. This CDR3 spans 17 amino acids.

A few counts support this clonotype. The DNA for the CDR3 is TGTGCCAGCAGTTACGTAGCGGGAGTAGAGAATGAGCAGTTCTTC. Translation gives CASSYVAGVENEQFF. This chain links TRBV6-5 with TRBJ2-1; 9 positions match TRBD2. Germline V gene sequence: CDR1 MNHEY, CDR2 SVGAGI. The CDR3 consists of 15 residues. V was pared by 2 bases and J by 7 bases, with 6 bases of the junction left unmatched.

This clonotype was detected many times. The V call is TRBV30, the J call TRBJ2-3; D is unclear. The CDR3 runs 14 residues. Per the germline V gene, CDR1 is GTSNPN and CDR2 is SVGIG (reference sequence). The germline V and J ends were trimmed by 3 bases and 0 bases, with 10 bases remaining between them. CDR3 nucleotide sequence: TGTGCCTGGAGGGCCTACTATAGCACAGATACGCAGTATTTT. Translation: CAWRAYYSTDTQYF.

This clonotype appeared many times. The chain has TRBV5-5 and TRBJ1-5, with 9 bases aligning to TRBD1. This CDR3 contains 18 residues. Germline CDR1 is SGHKS and CDR2 is YYEKEE (reference sequence). Germline trimming cut 1 base from V and 1 base from J; bases unmatched to any gene: 9. The CDR3 nucleotides read TGTGCCAGCAGCTTGAGGGACAGGGTCGGAGGGAGCAATCAGCCCCAGCATTTT. Its translation is CASSLRDRVGGSNQPQHF. Full variable domain (missing parts from reference TRBV5-5 and TRBJ1-5): DAGVTQSPTHLIKTRGQQVTLRCSPISGHKSVSWYQQVLGQGPQFIFQYYEKEERGRGNFPDRFSARQFPNYSSELNVNALLLGDSALYLCASSLRDRVGGSNQPQHFGDGTRLSIL.

The chain joins TRBV7-2 to TRBJ1-4, with D unclear. V was pared by 1 base and J by 13 bases, with 10 bases between. The CDR3 loop spans 12 amino acids. Germline CDR1 and CDR2: SGHTA and FQGNSA. In nucleotides, the CDR3 is TGTGCCAGCAGCTTAGACGAGGGTGGACTGTTTTTT. Translating gives CASSLDEGGLFF.

The V gene is TRBV12-3 or TRBV12-4, the J gene TRBJ2-1; D remains unclear. This CDR3 is 16 amino acids long. The ends were cut back, 4 bases at V and 5 bases at J, with 18 bases in the middle. DNA of the CDR3: TGTGCCAGCAGTTCTCCCAGGAACGGTGCGAACAATGAGCAGTTCTTC. It codes for CASSSPRNGANNEQFF.

This clonotype has a count of ten or more. CDR3 DNA: TGCAGTCCCGGGAGTCGACTGTTCGATTTCTTT. It is translated as CSPGSRLFDFF. This sequence joins TRBV20-1 and TRBJ1-1; D remains unclear. The CDR3 is 11 residues long. Per the germline V gene, CDR1 is DFQATT and CDR2 is SNEGSKA (reference sequence). Trimming shortened V by 8 bases and J by 13 bases, and 20 bases separated the two germline ends.

This clonotype was detected a few times. This sequence joins TRBV7-2 and TRBJ2-5; 11 bases map to TRBD2. Unmatched junction bases numbered 13, after V lost 4 bases and J lost 3 bases. This CDR3 spans 18 amino acids. Germline V gene sequence: CDR1 SGHTA, CDR2 FQGNSA. The CDR3: CASSYSPGSGREKETQYF. For the CDR3, the DNA is TGTGCCAGCAGCTACTCCCCCGGTAGCGGGAGGGAAAAAGAGACCCAGTACTTC.

This clonotype has ten or more counts. The chain has TRBV11-2 and TRBJ1-5; D perhaps matches TRBD1 (6 bases). Deletions cut 5 bases from V and 5 bases from J, with 13 bases between. Germline V lookup: CDR1 SGHAT, CDR2 FQNNGV. The CDR3 has 14 amino acids. The CDR3 region is CASSRAGADQPQHF. The CDR3 coding sequence is TGTGCCAGCAGCAGGGCGGGGGCTGATCAGCCCCAGCATTTT.

This clonotype has at least ten counts. The J gene is TRBJ2-2, the V gene TRBV3-1, with D perhaps matching TRBD1 or TRBD2 (5 bases each). Trimming pared 1 base from V and 4 bases from J, leaving 16 bases between. There are 17 residues in the CDR3. Germline V gives CDR1 LGHDT, CDR2 YNNKEL (reference sequence). The CDR3, as DNA: TGTGCCAGCAGCCAAGGTTCGGCAGGGCTAGCCACCGGGGAGCTGTTTTTT. Amino acids: CASSQGSAGLATGELFF. The full variable domain, its missing parts supplied by reference TRBV3-1 and TRBJ2-2, is DTAVSQTPKYLVTQMGNDKSIKCEQNLGHDTMYWYKQDSKKFLKIMFSYNNKELIINETVPNRFSPKSPDKAHLNLHINSLELGDSAVYFCASSQGSAGLATGELFFGEGSRLTVL.

The chain carries TRBV27 and TRBJ2-1, with 12 bases identical to TRBD2. The CDR3 is made up of 13 amino acids. Germline CDR1 MNHEY, CDR2 SMNVEV (reference sequence). Germline trimming cut 7 bases from V and 8 bases from J; bases unmatched to any gene: 3. The CDR3 spells CASTSGGGYEQFF. CDR3 DNA sequence: TGTGCCAGCACTAGCGGGGGGGGCTATGAGCAGTTCTTC.

Many counts were recorded for this clonotype. The rearrangement links TRBV7-3 to TRBJ1-1, with unresolved D. This CDR3 comprises 14 residues. Germline V gene lookup returns CDR1 SGHTA and CDR2 FQGTGA. The V gene lost 5 bases and the J gene lost 0 bases, with 10 bases spanning the gap. CDR3 nucleotides: TGTGCCAGCAGCGCGGCCGGAGTGAACACTGAAGCTTTCTTT. As protein: CASSAAGVNTEAFF.

This clonotype turned up a few times. The gene calls are TRBV10-3 and TRBJ2-1; tentative D call: TRBD1 (5 bases). The CDR3 is 12 residues long. With 6 bases removed from V and 10 bases from J, the gap between germline ends came to 13 bases. Germline V gene data show CDR1 as ENHRY and CDR2 as SYGVKD. This CDR3 reads CAISLHRKEQFF. CDR3 nucleotides: TGTGCCATCAGCCTCCACAGGAAAGAGCAGTTCTTC.

This clonotype was recorded a few times. The chain joins TRBV20-1 to TRBJ2-7; no reliable D call. The V gene lost 3 bases and the J gene lost 5 bases, with 2 bases spanning the gap. Germline loops: CDR1 DFQATT, CDR2 SNEGSKA (reference sequence). This CDR3 region has 9 residues. CDR3 in amino acids: CSASHEQYF. DNA of the CDR3: TGCAGTGCTAGCCACGAGCAGTACTTC.

Only a few counts were recorded for this clonotype. Written as DNA, the CDR3 is TGTGCCAGTAGTATTACGGTGAACACTGAAGCTTTCTTT. Encoded protein: CASSITVNTEAFF. The chain employs TRBV19 and TRBJ1-1; unclear D gene. V was clipped by 3 bases and J by 0 bases, with 5 bases between them. This CDR3 contains 13 residues. Germline V gives CDR1 LNHDA, CDR2 SQIVND (reference sequence).

The table lists this clonotype with a few counts. J is TRBJ1-1 and V is TRBV7-6; maybe TRBD1 (5 bases). The germline CDR1 and CDR2 sequences are SGHVS and FNYEAQ. CDR3 length: 18 residues. Between the trimmed V and J ends, which lost 5 bases and 4 bases, there was a span of 26 bases. Here the CDR3 DNA reads TGTGCCAGCAGCCCCTCCCCCTACGGGACCGCACTGAGCACTGAAGCTTTCTTT. It encodes CASSPSPYGTALSTEAFF.

This clonotype was counted ten times or more. CDR3 protein: CASIESSANGNEQFF. The DNA for the CDR3 is TGTGCCAGCATCGAAAGTAGCGCCAACGGAAATGAGCAGTTCTTC. The gene calls are TRBV7-6 and TRBJ2-1, with D possibly being TRBD2 (5 bases). The V end was cut by 7 bases, the J end by 7 bases, with 20 bases between. The CDR3 sequence is 15 residues long. CDR1 and CDR2 from the germline V gene are SGHVS and FNYEAQ.

This clonotype was counted only a few times. CDR3 in DNA: TGCGCCAGCAGCTTGAATACTATCCAAGAGACCCAGTACTTC. It encodes CASSLNTIQETQYF. This chain connects TRBV5-1 to TRBJ2-5; no clear D. Germline CDR1 is SGHRS and CDR2 is YFSETQ. Between the trimmed V and J ends, which lost 1 base and 1 base, there was a span of 8 bases. The CDR3 totals 14 residues.

The chain is built from TRBV28 and TRBJ2-6; the D is unclear. V dropped 6 bases and J dropped 4 bases, with 13 bases sitting between them. Germline-derived CDR1 and CDR2 are MDHEN and SYDVKM. The CDR3 has 15 amino acids. As DNA, the CDR3 is TGTGCCAGCAGGGGTGGGGTGAGGGGGGCCAACGTCCTGACTTTC. Protein product: CASRGGVRGANVLTF.

This clonotype was seen many times. J is TRBJ2-5 and V is TRBV12-3 or TRBV12-4; D may correspond to TRBD1 or TRBD2 (5 bases each). With 4 bases removed from V and 5 bases from J, the gap between germline ends came to 17 bases. The CDR3 is 15 residues long. CDR3 loop: CASSSPQGAEETQYF. CDR3 nucleotides: TGTGCCAGCAGTTCTCCCCAGGGAGCGGAGGAGACCCAGTACTTC.

This clonotype was seen repeatedly, ten times or more. The chain links TRBV11-2 to TRBJ2-7, with a tentative D call TRBD1 (5 bases). Trimming left V 0 bases short and J 3 bases short, with 6 bases between. CDR1 is SGHAT and CDR2 is FQNNGV in the germline V gene. The CDR3 has 13 amino acids. In DNA, the CDR3 is TGTGCCAGCAGCTTAGAAAGGGGCTACGAGCAGTACTTC. Translated: CASSLERGYEQYF.